Below are 23 T cell receptor beta chains sequenced from a single sample in a study of lung T cells in sarcoidosis with Löfgren's syndrome. TCRdb re-analysed the reads in MiXCR, keeping a single row per CDR3 protein. The sample records 58,000 or so distinct CDR3 sequences, 21% being singletons. Sequenced: CD4+ T cells from PBMCs. These receptors were obtained from a human donor with sarcoidosis (Löfgren's syndrome or another form), or a control subject (not recorded which).

This sequence joins TRBV5-1 and TRBJ2-1; perhaps TRBD1 as D (5 bases). CDR3 length: 14 residues. The V and J ends lost 2 bases and 9 bases respectively, with 15 bases between them. Germline CDR1 reads SGHRS; CDR2 reads YFSETQ. As DNA, the CDR3 is TGCGCCAGCAGCTTCGGGCAGGGTGGCAGTGAGCAGTTCTTC. Amino acid sequence: CASSFGQGGSEQFF.

This chain links TRBV19 with TRBJ2-3, with D unclear. Per germline, CDR1 LNHDA and CDR2 SQIVND (reference sequence). V was shortened by 5 bases and J by 7 bases, with 13 bases between the two germline ends. The CDR3 consists of 13 residues. As DNA, the CDR3 is TGTGCCAGTAGTTCTCAGACTGCCTATACGCAGTATTTT. Amino acids: CASSSQTAYTQYF. Together with reference TRBV19 and TRBJ2-3, the CDR3 gives the full variable domain: DGGITQSPKYLFRKEGQNVTLSCEQNLNHDAMYWYRQDPGQGLRLIYYSQIVNDFQKGDIAEGYSVSREKKESFPLTVTSAQKNPTAFYLCASSSQTAYTQYFGPGTRLTVL.

This clonotype was counted only a few times. The chain couples TRBV12-3 or TRBV12-4 to TRBJ2-7; D unresolved. There are 15 residues in the CDR3. V was clipped by 5 bases and J by 2 bases, with 16 bases between them. CDR3 amino acids: CASSQPTPSAYEQYF. The CDR3 DNA follows: TGTGCCAGCAGTCAACCAACTCCCTCCGCCTACGAGCAGTACTTC.

This clonotype occurred many times. The V gene is TRBV28, the J gene TRBJ2-7, with D perhaps matching TRBD2 (7 bases). With 7 bases removed from V and 2 bases from J, the gap between germline ends came to 12 bases. Germline lookup yields CDR1 MDHEN and CDR2 SYDVKM. This CDR3 spans 13 amino acids. The CDR3 nucleotides are TGTGCCAGCAAAGGGGGGGGCACCTACGAGCAGTACTTC. Translation: CASKGGGTYEQYF.

CDR3 sequence: CASSLVAAKMNTEAFF. In DNA, the CDR3 is TGCGCCAGCAGCTTGGTGGCAGCTAAAATGAACACTGAAGCTTTCTTT. This chain joins TRBV5-1 and TRBJ1-1; the D is unclear. CDR1 SGHRS and CDR2 YFSETQ come from the germline V gene. Trimming pared 0 bases from V and 0 bases from J, leaving 12 bases between. This CDR3 spans 16 amino acids.

The rearrangement joins TRBV19 to TRBJ2-1; D is perhaps TRBD1 or TRBD2 (6 bases each). The germline V and J ends were trimmed by 6 bases and 0 bases, with 12 bases remaining between them. The CDR3 runs 15 residues. Germline V gene data show CDR1 as LNHDA and CDR2 as SQIVND (reference sequence). For the CDR3, the DNA is TGTGCCAGTAGACAGGGAGGCCTCTCCTACAATGAGCAGTTCTTC. Protein product: CASRQGGLSYNEQFF.

Worth noting for this clonotype: A junction boundary mismatches the germline segment, possibly from a read error. The genes are TRBV7-2 and TRBJ2-4; perhaps TRBD1 as D (5 bases). CDR3 length equals 16 residues. Looked up from germline, CDR1 is SGHTA and CDR2 is FQGNSA. The CDR3 nucleotides are TGTGCCCGCAGCTTAGCAGGGTCCGTAGCCAAAAACATTCAGTACTTC. It yields the protein CARSLAGSVAKNIQYF. Supplemented by reference TRBV7-2 and TRBJ2-4, the full variable domain reads GAGVSQSPSNKVTEKGKDVELRCDPISGHTALYWYRQSLGQGLEFLIYFQGNSAPDKSGLPSDRFSAERTGGSVSTLTIQRTQQEDSAVYLCARSLAGSVAKNIQYFGAGTRLSVL.

As regards this clonotype: A much larger clone is a single base away; this may be a read error. The V call is TRBV6-5, the J call TRBJ2-3; the D is unclear. The V and J ends lost 5 bases and 2 bases respectively, with 14 bases between them. The germline gives CDR1 MNHEY, CDR2 SVGAGI. This CDR3 is 15 amino acids long. CDR3 bases: TGTGCCAGCAGTCGAGACGGTCTTACCACAGATACGCAGTATTTT. It codes for CASSRDGLTTDTQYF.

The rearrangement joins TRBV11-2 to TRBJ1-5; unclear D gene. Germline values: CDR1 SGHAT, CDR2 FQNNGV. V was trimmed by 5 bases and J by 9 bases, leaving 17 bases between them. The CDR3 is 14 amino acids. The CDR3 sequence: CASSLTVSTGPQHF. The CDR3 region has the DNA TGTGCCAGCAGCCTCACAGTGTCAACGGGGCCCCAGCATTTT.

This clonotype was seen a handful of times. V is TRBV5-1 and J is TRBJ1-4, with D maybe TRBD1 (6 bases). Trimming cost V 4 bases and J 5 bases, with 15 bases left between them. Germline V gene sequence: CDR1 SGHRS, CDR2 YFSETQ. This CDR3 has 15 residues. The CDR3 DNA reads TGCGCCAGCAGCCATACCGGGACACCCAATGAAAAACTGTTTTTT. Its translation is CASSHTGTPNEKLFF.

This clonotype was seen at least ten times. The chain joins TRBV2 to TRBJ1-2; 7 nucleotides match TRBD1. Unmatched junction bases numbered 2, after V lost 7 bases and J lost 0 bases. Germline CDR1 is SNHLY and CDR2 is FYNNEI. The CDR3 is 13 residues long. CDR3 bases: TGTGCCAGCACGGGGACAGCTAACTATGGCTACACCTTC. Translated: CASTGTANYGYTF.

This sequence joins TRBV11-2 and TRBJ2-1, with TRBD1 identical over 7 bases. J was trimmed by 6 bases and V by 6 bases; bases with no gene match: 8. CDR1 is SGHAT and CDR2 is FQNNGV in the germline V gene. There are 14 residues in the CDR3. CDR3 protein: CASSPGGLGNEQFF. For the CDR3, the DNA is TGTGCCAGCAGTCCAGGGGGTTTGGGCAATGAGCAGTTCTTC.

This clonotype was found many times. The gene calls are TRBV28 and TRBJ1-2; D unresolved. From germline, CDR1 is MDHEN and CDR2 SYDVKM. The germline V and J ends were trimmed by 2 bases and 4 bases, with 8 bases remaining between them. The CDR3 covers 13 residues. As DNA, the CDR3 is TGTGCCAGCAGTTTAGGGTTGCTCTATGGCTACACCTTC. It encodes CASSLGLLYGYTF.

For this clonotype: Possible read error: a much larger clone is one base away. The chain is built from TRBV6-5 and TRBJ1-1; TRBD1 matches 7 bases. Germline lookup yields CDR1 MNHEY and CDR2 SVGAGI. The CDR3 is 15 residues long. J lost 4 bases, V lost 0 bases, and 5 bases had no gene match. CDR3 protein: CASSYSRAGGTEAFF. The CDR3 DNA sequence: TGTGCCAGCAGTTACTCCAGGGCAGGGGGCACTGAAGCTTTCTTT.

The chain has TRBV5-6 and TRBJ1-1, with D tentatively TRBD1 (6 bases). Germline V gives CDR1 SGHDT, CDR2 YYEEEE. The CDR3 loop spans 14 amino acids. V gave up 6 bases and J gave up 0 bases, with 12 bases separating them. CDR3 DNA sequence: TGTGCCAGCATCCTGGGGGGCATGAACACTGAAGCTTTCTTT. Protein sequence: CASILGGMNTEAFF. Together with reference TRBV5-6 and TRBJ1-1, the CDR3 gives the full variable domain: DAGVTQSPTHLIKTRGQQVTLRCSPKSGHDTVSWYQQALGQGPQFIFQYYEEEERQRGNFPDRFSGHQFPNYSSELNVNALLLGDSALYLCASILGGMNTEAFFGQGTRLTVV.

This clonotype was seen many times. The chain employs TRBV6-1 and TRBJ1-1, with 9 bases that match TRBD1. V lost 5 bases, J lost 2 bases, and 3 bases stayed unmatched. This CDR3 has 14 amino acids. Per germline, CDR1 MNHNS and CDR2 SASEGT. CDR3 protein: CASSSTGGNTEAFF. The CDR3, as DNA: TGTGCCAGCAGTTCTACAGGGGGCAACACTGAAGCTTTCTTT.

This clonotype was found many times. The V gene is TRBV28, the J gene TRBJ1-4, with D perhaps TRBD1 (5 bases). CDR3 length: 14 amino acids. Trimming removed 9 bases from V and 3 bases from J, with 14 bases in between. Germline CDR1 reads MDHEN; CDR2 reads SYDVKM. The CDR3 nucleotides read TGTGCCAGTGGTCCGACAGCGTCTAATGAAAAACTGTTTTTT. This encodes CASGPTASNEKLFF.

Within the sample, this clonotype is medium-sized. J is TRBJ2-5 and V is TRBV27; 7 positions match TRBD1. CDR1 and CDR2 from the germline V gene are MNHEY and SMNVEV (reference sequence). After removal of 2 bases from V and 4 bases from J, the junction contained 1 base not matched to a gene. The CDR3 totals 13 residues. The CDR3 coding sequence is TGTGCCAGCAGTTTAAACAGGGGAGAGACCCAGTACTTC. This gives the protein CASSLNRGETQYF.

This clonotype was seen repeatedly, ten times or more. The rearrangement uses TRBV12-3 or TRBV12-4 and TRBJ2-3; 7 positions match TRBD2. The V segment lost 5 bases and the J segment 2 bases; nucleotides outside the gene matches: 7. This CDR3 is 15 amino acids long. DNA of the CDR3: TGTGCCAGCAGTCCCAAGACTAGCTCCACAGATACGCAGTATTTT. Translated: CASSPKTSSTDTQYF.

This clonotype was seen a few times. The chain has TRBV11-2 and TRBJ2-3; TRBD2 agrees at 7 bases. This CDR3 has 15 amino acids. CDR1 is SGHAT and CDR2 is FQNNGV in the germline V gene. V trimming: 2 bases; J trimming: 5 bases; junction bases outside the gene matches: 7. The CDR3 coding sequence is TGTGCCAGCAGCTTATTCGGGGGGAGAGGAGATACGCAGTATTTT. Its protein is CASSLFGGRGDTQYF.

This clonotype occurred many times. The DNA of the CDR3 is TGTGCCAGCAGTTTTGGAGGGGCTTTCAATCAGCCCCAGCATTTT. Translating gives CASSFGGAFNQPQHF. The genes are TRBV12-3 or TRBV12-4 and TRBJ1-5; D is possibly TRBD1 (5 bases). The CDR3 runs to 15 residues. Trimming removed 3 bases at V and 3 bases at J, with 12 bases between.

The chain couples TRBV12-3 or TRBV12-4 to TRBJ2-1; a weak D match, TRBD2 (5 bases). Trimming pared 5 bases from V and 8 bases from J, leaving 19 bases between. The CDR3 totals 15 residues. This CDR3 reads CASSPAEAAFDEQFF. CDR3 DNA: TGTGCCAGCAGTCCCGCGGAGGCGGCTTTTGATGAGCAGTTCTTC.

This clonotype was recorded many times. The genes are TRBV28 and TRBJ1-1, with D hard to call. Germline V CDR1 and CDR2: MDHEN, SYDVKM. V gave up 3 bases and J gave up 9 bases, with 14 bases separating them. This CDR3 is built from 13 residues. The CDR3 nucleotides read TGTGCCAGCAGTTTTCAAGGGCAGCTTAAAGCTTTCTTT. Amino acids: CASSFQGQLKAFF. Full variable domain (missing parts from reference TRBV28 and TRBJ1-1): DVKVTQSSRYLVKRTGEKVFLECVQDMDHENMFWYRQDPGLGLRLIYFSYDVKMKEKGDIPEGYSVSREKKERFSLILESASTNQTSMYLCASSFQGQLKAFFGQGTRLTVV.